This TCR beta chain was sequenced in a study of T cells in Graves' hyperthyroidism and ophthalmopathy. Study-level background: Pretreatment peripheral blood was obtained at initial diagnosis. Study outcomes and limitations: Appearing also in blood were most of the thyroid clonotypes expanded above 0.001.

Only a few counts were recorded for this clonotype. Its specificity is not known. Exclusions: uncontrolled infection, other autoimmune disease, pregnancy, lactation. Together with thyroid ultrasound, orbital computed tomography, serum thyroxine and TRAb, clinical symptoms were used for diagnoses. Trimming took 6 bases from V and 1 from J; bases not matched to a gene: 6. The CDR3 spans 15 residues. Per the germline V gene, CDR1 is MNHNS and CDR2 is SASEGT. Amplification of TCR beta CDR3 regions was performed using RNA transcripts as template. Primed by the HTBI set, a first-round RT-PCR was run on the TCR CDR3. One entry per CDR3 protein, called by TCRdb with MiXCR from the multiplex PCR reads. The sample lists 470,000 or so distinct CDR3 sequences, about a fifth occurring once.

This sequence originates from a man aged 18 to 29 with Graves' hyperthyroidism. The sequencing sample was made of blood. The chain uses TRBV6-1 and TRBJ2-7; TRBD1 matches at 10 bases. CDR3 in DNA: TGTGCCAGCAGCGGGACAGGGGTCCCTTCCTACGAGCAGTACTTC. It is translated as CASSGTGVPSYEQYF.